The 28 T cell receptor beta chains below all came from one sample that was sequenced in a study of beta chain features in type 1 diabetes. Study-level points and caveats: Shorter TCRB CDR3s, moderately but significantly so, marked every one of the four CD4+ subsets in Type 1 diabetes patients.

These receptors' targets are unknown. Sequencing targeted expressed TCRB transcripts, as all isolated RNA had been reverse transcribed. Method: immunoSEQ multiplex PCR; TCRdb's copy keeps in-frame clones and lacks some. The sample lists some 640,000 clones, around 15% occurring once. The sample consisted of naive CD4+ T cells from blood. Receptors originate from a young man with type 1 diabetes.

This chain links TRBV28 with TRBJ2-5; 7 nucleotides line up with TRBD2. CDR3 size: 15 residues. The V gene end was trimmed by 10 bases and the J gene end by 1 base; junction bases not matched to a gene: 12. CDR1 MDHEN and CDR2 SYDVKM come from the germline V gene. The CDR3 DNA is TGTGCCACCGGATCTTCGAGCGGGGCCCAAGAGACCCAGTACTTC. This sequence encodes CATGSSSGAQETQYF.

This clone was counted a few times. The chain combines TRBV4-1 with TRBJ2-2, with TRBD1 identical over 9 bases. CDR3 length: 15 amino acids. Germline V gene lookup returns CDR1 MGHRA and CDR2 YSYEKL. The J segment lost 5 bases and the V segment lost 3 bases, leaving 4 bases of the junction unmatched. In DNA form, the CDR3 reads TGCGCCAGCAGCCACCGGGACAGGGAGACCGGGGAGCTGTTTTTT. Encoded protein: CASSHRDRETGELFF.

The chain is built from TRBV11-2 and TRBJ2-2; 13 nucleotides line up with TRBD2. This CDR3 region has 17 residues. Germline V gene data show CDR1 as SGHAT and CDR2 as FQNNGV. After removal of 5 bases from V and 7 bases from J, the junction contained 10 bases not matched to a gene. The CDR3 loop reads CASSPGTSGAAGGELFF. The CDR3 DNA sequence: TGTGCCAGCAGCCCAGGGACTAGCGGGGCCGCCGGCGGGGAGCTGTTTTTT.

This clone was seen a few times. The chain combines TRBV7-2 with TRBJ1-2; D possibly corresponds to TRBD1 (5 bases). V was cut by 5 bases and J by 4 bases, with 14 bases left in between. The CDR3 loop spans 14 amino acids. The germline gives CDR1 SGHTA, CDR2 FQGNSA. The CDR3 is CASSTLGRAYGYTF. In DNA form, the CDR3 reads TGTGCCAGCAGCACCCTGGGACGGGCCTATGGCTACACCTTC.

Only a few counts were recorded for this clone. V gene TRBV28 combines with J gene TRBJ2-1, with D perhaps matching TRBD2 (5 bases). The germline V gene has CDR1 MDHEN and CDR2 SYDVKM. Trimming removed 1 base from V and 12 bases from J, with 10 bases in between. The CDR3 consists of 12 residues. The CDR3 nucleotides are TGTGCCAGCAGTTTATCAACTAGTCCGCAGTTCTTC. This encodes CASSLSTSPQFF.

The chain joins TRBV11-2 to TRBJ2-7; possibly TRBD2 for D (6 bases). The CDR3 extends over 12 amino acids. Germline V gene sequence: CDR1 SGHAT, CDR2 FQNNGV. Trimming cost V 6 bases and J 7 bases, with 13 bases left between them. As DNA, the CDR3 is TGTGCCAGCAGGTCCGGCGGGGCAGAGCAGTACTTC. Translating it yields CASRSGGAEQYF.

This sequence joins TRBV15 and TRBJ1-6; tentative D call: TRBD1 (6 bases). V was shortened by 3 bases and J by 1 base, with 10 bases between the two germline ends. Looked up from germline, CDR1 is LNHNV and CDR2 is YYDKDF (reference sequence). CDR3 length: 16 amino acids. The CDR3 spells CATSREGGSYNSPLHF. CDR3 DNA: TGTGCCACCAGCAGGGAAGGGGGGTCCTATAATTCACCCCTCCACTTT.

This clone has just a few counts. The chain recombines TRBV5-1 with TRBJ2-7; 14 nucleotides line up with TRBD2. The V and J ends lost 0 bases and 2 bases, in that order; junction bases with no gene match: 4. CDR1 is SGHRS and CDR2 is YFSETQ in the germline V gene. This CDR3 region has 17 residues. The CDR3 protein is CASSLGTSGRTAYEQYF. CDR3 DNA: TGCGCCAGCAGCTTGGGGACTAGCGGGAGGACCGCCTACGAGCAGTACTTC.

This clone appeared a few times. CDR3 in DNA: TGCGCCAGCAGCTACCTCCGGGACAGGGTGTTGACAGATACGCAGTATTTT. Amino acid sequence: CASSYLRDRVLTDTQYF. This rearrangement joins TRBV5-1 to TRBJ2-3, with 9 bases aligning to TRBD1. This CDR3 has 17 amino acids. Germline-derived CDR1 and CDR2 are SGHRS and YFSETQ. The J segment lost 3 bases and the V segment lost 3 bases, leaving 11 bases of the junction unmatched.

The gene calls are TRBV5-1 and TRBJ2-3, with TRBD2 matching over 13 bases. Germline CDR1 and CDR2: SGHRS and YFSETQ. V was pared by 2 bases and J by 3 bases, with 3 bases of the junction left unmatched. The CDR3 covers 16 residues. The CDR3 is CASSLELAGGTDTQYF. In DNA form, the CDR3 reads TGCGCCAGCAGCTTAGAACTAGCGGGAGGGACAGATACGCAGTATTTT.

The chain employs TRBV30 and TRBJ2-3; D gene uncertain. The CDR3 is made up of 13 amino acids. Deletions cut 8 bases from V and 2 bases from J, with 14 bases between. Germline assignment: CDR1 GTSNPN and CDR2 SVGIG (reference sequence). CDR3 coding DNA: TGTGCCCGCGACGGGCTTCACACAGATACGCAGTATTTT. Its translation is CARDGLHTDTQYF.

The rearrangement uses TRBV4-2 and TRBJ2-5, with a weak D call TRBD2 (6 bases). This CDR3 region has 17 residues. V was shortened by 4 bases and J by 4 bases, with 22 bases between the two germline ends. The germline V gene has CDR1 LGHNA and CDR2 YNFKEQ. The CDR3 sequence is CASSRKRPYGGGETQYF. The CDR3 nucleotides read TGTGCCAGCAGCCGCAAAAGGCCCTACGGGGGAGGAGAGACCCAGTACTTC.

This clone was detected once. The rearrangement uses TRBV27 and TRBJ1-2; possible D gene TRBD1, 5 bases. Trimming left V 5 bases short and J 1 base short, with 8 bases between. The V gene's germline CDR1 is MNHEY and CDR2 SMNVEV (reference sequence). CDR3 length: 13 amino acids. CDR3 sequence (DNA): TGTGCCAGCAGTGGGGGAGATAACTATGGCTACACCTTC. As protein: CASSGGDNYGYTF.

The CDR3, as DNA: TGTGCCAGCAGCTTAGCAGGCAGCCACTATGGCTACACCTTC. Translation gives CASSLAGSHYGYTF. The V and J genes are TRBV7-2 and TRBJ1-2; D is uncertain. Trimming pared 0 bases from V and 3 bases from J, leaving 8 bases between. Germline values: CDR1 SGHTA, CDR2 FQGNSA. CDR3 size: 14 residues. The full variable domain, its missing parts supplied by reference TRBV7-2 and TRBJ1-2, is GAGVSQSPSNKVTEKGKDVELRCDPISGHTALYWYRQSLGQGLEFLIYFQGNSAPDKSGLPSDRFSAERTGGSVSTLTIQRTQQEDSAVYLCASSLAGSHYGYTFGSGTRLTVV.

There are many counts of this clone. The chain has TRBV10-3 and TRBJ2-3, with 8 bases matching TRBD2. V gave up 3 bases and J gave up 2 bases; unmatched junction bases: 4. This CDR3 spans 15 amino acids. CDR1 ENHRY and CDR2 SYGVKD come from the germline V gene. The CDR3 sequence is CAISDSGTATDTQYF. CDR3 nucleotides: TGTGCCATCAGTGATAGCGGGACCGCCACAGATACGCAGTATTTT.

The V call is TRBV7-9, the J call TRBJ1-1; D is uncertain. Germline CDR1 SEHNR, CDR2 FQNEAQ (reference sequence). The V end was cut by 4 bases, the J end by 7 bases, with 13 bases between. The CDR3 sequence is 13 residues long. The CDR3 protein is CASSYPTASEAFF. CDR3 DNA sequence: TGTGCCAGCAGCTACCCAACAGCCAGTGAAGCTTTCTTT.

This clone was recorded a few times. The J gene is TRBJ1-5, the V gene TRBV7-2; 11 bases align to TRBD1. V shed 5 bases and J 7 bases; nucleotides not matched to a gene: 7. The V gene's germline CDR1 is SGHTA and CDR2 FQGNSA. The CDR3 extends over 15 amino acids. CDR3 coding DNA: TGTGCCAGCAGCCTGGACAGGGGGCAGGGGCAGCCCCAGCATTTT. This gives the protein CASSLDRGQGQPQHF. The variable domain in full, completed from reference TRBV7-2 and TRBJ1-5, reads GAGVSQSPSNKVTEKGKDVELRCDPISGHTALYWYRQSLGQGLEFLIYFQGNSAPDKSGLPSDRFSAERTGGSVSTLTIQRTQQEDSAVYLCASSLDRGQGQPQHFGDGTRLSIL.

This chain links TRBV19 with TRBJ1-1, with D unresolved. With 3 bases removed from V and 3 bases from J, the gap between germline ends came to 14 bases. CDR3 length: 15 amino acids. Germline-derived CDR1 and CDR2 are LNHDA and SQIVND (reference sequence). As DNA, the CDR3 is TGTGCCAGTAGTATCGGGTCAGACGTCTACACTGAAGCTTTCTTT. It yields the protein CASSIGSDVYTEAFF.

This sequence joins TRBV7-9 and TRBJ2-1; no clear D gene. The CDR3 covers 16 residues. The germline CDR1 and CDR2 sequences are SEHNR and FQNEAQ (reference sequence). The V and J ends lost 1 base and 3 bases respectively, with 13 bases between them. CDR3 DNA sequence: TGTGCCAGCAGCTTAGGAACCGGTCTTTTCTACAATGAGCAGTTCTTC. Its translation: CASSLGTGLFYNEQFF.

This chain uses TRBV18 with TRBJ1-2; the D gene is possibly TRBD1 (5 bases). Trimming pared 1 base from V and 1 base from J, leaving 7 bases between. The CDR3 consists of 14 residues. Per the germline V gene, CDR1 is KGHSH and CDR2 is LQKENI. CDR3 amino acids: CASSPQGDNYGYTF. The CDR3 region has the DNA TGTGCCAGCTCACCACAAGGGGATAACTATGGCTACACCTTC.

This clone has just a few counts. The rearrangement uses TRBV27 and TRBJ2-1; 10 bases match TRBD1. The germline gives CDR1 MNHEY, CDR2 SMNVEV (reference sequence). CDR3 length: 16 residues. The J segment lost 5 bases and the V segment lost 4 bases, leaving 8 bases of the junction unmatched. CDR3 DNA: TGTGCCAGCAGTTCCCCGACAGGGGGCGGAAACAATGAGCAGTTCTTC. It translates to CASSSPTGGGNNEQFF.

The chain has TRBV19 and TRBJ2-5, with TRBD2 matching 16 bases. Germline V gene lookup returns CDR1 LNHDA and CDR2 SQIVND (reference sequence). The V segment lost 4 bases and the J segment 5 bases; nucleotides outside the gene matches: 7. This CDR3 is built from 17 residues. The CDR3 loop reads CASSTGTSGRARETQYF. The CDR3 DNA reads TGTGCCAGTAGTACGGGGACTAGCGGGAGGGCCCGGGAGACCCAGTACTTC.

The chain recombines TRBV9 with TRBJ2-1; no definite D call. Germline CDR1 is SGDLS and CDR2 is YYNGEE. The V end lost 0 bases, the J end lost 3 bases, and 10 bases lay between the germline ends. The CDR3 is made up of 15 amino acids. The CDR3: CASSVVGKNYNEQFF. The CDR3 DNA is TGTGCCAGCAGCGTAGTGGGGAAAAACTACAATGAGCAGTTCTTC.

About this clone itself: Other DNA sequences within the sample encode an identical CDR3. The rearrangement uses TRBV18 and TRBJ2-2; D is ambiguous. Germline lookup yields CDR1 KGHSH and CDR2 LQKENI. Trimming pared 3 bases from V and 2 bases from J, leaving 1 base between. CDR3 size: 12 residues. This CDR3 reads CASSPNTGELFF. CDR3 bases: TGTGCCAGCTCACCTAACACCGGGGAGCTGTTTTTT. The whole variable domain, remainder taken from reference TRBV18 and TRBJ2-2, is NAGVMQNPRHLVRRRGQEARLRCSPMKGHSHVYWYRQLPEEGLKFMVYLQKENIIDESGMPKERFSAEFPKEGPSILRIQQVVRGDSAAYFCASSPNTGELFFGEGSRLTVL.

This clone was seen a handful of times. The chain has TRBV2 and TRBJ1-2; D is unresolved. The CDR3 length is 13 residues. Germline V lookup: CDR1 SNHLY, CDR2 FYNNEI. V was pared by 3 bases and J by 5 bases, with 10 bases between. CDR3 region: CASSEGVWYGYTF. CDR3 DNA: TGTGCCAGCAGTGAGGGTGTGTGGTATGGCTACACCTTC.

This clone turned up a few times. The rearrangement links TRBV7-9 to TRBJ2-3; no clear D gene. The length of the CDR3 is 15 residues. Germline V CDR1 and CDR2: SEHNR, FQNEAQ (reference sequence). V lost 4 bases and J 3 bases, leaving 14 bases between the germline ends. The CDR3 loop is CASSSPAVGTDTQYF. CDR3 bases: TGTGCCAGCAGCTCCCCAGCTGTAGGGACAGATACGCAGTATTTT.

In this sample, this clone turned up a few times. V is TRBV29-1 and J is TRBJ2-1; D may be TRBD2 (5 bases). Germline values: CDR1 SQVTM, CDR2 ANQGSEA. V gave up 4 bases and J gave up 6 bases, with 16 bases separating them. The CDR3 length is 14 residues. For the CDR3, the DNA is TGCAGCGTTGTAGAGCTTTACGGGATCAATGAGCAGTTCTTC. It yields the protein CSVVELYGINEQFF.

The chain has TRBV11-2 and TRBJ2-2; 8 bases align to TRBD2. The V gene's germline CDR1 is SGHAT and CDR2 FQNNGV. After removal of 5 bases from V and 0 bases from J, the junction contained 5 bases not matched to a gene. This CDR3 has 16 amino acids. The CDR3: CASSPIAGTNTGELFF. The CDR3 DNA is TGTGCCAGCAGCCCAATAGCGGGAACGAACACCGGGGAGCTGTTTTTT.